This entry lists 9 T cell receptor beta chains sequenced from one sample in a study of cytomegalovirus exposure and HLA in healthy donors. PCR used 60 Vbeta primers and 13 Jbeta primers. Sequenced by immunoSEQ multiplex PCR; TCRdb stores in-frame clones only, minus some. The table has about 140,000 clones, nearly 85% seen once; the top ten hold about 3.7%. Material: PBMCs. The receptors were sampled from a male donor in good health and CMV-seronegative.

The V call is TRBV10-3, the J call TRBJ1-5; TRBD1 is a possible D gene (5 bases). V gave up 6 bases and J gave up 1 base, with 7 bases separating them. CDR3 size: 13 residues. CDR1 is ENHRY and CDR2 is SYGVKD in the germline V gene. CDR3 residues: CAIRGGSNQPQHF. As DNA, the CDR3 is TGTGCCATCAGGGGGGGGAGCAATCAGCCCCAGCATTTT.

The chain joins TRBV30 to TRBJ1-6; possible D gene TRBD1, 5 bases. Trimming took off 0 bases at V and 10 bases at J, with 10 bases between the two ends. The CDR3 runs 13 residues. Germline CDR1 is GTSNPN and CDR2 is SVGIG (reference sequence). CDR3 in DNA: TGTGCCTGGAGTGTGGGGGGTCGCTCACCCCTCCACTTT. This gives the protein CAWSVGGRSPLHF.

The chain joins TRBV28 to TRBJ1-5, with D possibly TRBD1 on 6 matching bases. V was trimmed by 5 bases and J by 4 bases, leaving 9 bases between them. Germline CDR1 is MDHEN and CDR2 is SYDVKM. This CDR3 is built from 13 residues. The CDR3 here is CASSVTGNQPQHF. CDR3 sequence (DNA): TGTGCCAGCAGTGTCACAGGGAATCAGCCCCAGCATTTT.

Concerning this clone: The junction departs from the called germline gene at one end, perhaps through a read error. The rearrangement joins TRBV7-6 to TRBJ2-7; D is undetermined. The CDR3 runs 14 residues. Germline V gene data show CDR1 as SGHVS and CDR2 as FNYEAQ. For the CDR3, the DNA is TGTGCCAGCAGCTTAGGAGGCCGGAGCTACAAGCAGTACTTC. It encodes CASSLGGRSYKQYF. The full variable domain, with the rest looked up from reference TRBV7-6 and TRBJ2-7, is GAGVSQSPRYKVTKRGQDVALRCDPISGHVSLYWYRQALGQGPEFLTYFNYEAQQDKSGLPNDRFSAERPEGSISTLTIQRTEQRDSAMYRCASSLGGRSYKQYFGPGTRLTVT.

This clone was counted between two and nine times. The gene calls are TRBV7-8 and TRBJ1-3; TRBD1 aligns across 9 bases. From germline, CDR1 is SGHVS and CDR2 FQNEAQ. The CDR3 is 15 residues long. The V segment lost 6 bases and the J segment 3 bases; nucleotides outside the gene matches: 6. This CDR3 is CASSPGQGYGNTIYF. CDR3 sequence (DNA): TGTGCCAGCAGTCCTGGACAGGGGTATGGAAACACCATATATTTT.

This chain joins TRBV7-3 and TRBJ2-7, with D possibly being TRBD1 (7 bases). The germline gives CDR1 SGHTA, CDR2 FQGTGA. V was pared by 1 base and J by 3 bases, with 10 bases between. The CDR3 sequence is 14 residues long. The CDR3 protein is CASSLSGTDYEQYF. CDR3 sequence (DNA): TGTGCCAGCAGCTTAAGCGGGACAGACTACGAGCAGTACTTC.

This clone was counted between two and nine times. This chain connects TRBV6-1 to TRBJ2-3; TRBD2 aligns across 9 bases. The CDR3 has 13 residues. Looked up from germline, CDR1 is MNHNS and CDR2 is SASEGT. V dropped 8 bases and J dropped 6; count of bases not matched to a gene: 6. Here the CDR3 reads CASGTSFLDTQYF. The DNA of the CDR3 is TGTGCCAGCGGGACTAGCTTTTTGGATACGCAGTATTTT.

This clone has only a few counts. The chain uses TRBV18 and TRBJ2-1; 7 nucleotides agree with TRBD1. Germline CDR1 KGHSH, CDR2 LQKENI. With V trimmed by 5 bases and J by 0 bases, 7 bases remained unmatched. The CDR3 spans 16 residues. CDR3 residues: CASSGETGPSYNEQFF. In nucleotides, the CDR3 is TGTGCCAGCTCAGGGGAGACAGGGCCCTCCTACAATGAGCAGTTCTTC.

The chain employs TRBV14 and TRBJ2-1; maybe TRBD1 (7 bases). Trimming removed 8 bases at V and 3 bases at J, with 11 bases between. Germline V gives CDR1 SGHDN, CDR2 FVKESK. CDR3 length equals 13 residues. CDR3 nucleotides: TGTGCCAGCGCGGGACAGAACTACAATGAGCAGTTCTTC. This gives the protein CASAGQNYNEQFF. The variable domain in full, completed from reference TRBV14 and TRBJ2-1, reads EAGVTQFPSHSVIEKGQTVTLRCDPISGHDNLYWYRRVMGKEIKFLLHFVKESKQDESGMPNNRFLAERTGGTYSTLKVQPAELEDSGVYFCASAGQNYNEQFFGPGTRLTVL.